This T cell receptor beta chain is from a study of metastatic and nonmetastatic thyroid tumors. Among the patients, none had received any treatment before thyroid surgery. At least ten counts were recorded for this clone. TCRdb reassembled clones from the PCR reads with MiXCR. The sample lists about 33,000 clones; about a sixth were seen once. The length of the CDR3 is 14 residues. Germline loops: CDR1 SNHLY, CDR2 FYNNEI. Trimming shortened V by 3 bases and J by 10 bases, and 16 bases separated the two germline ends. Sequencing was carried out using blood. This receptor was identified in a male donor with papillary thyroid cancer or a benign thyroid nodule (not recorded which). Some clones in this sample may be carry-over from other donors' samples. The chain links TRBV2 to TRBJ2-1; D is perhaps TRBD1 (7 bases). CDR3 nucleotides: TGTGCCAGCAGTGATTTATCAGGGGGGAAGGAGCAGTTCTTC. It translates to CASSDLSGGKEQFF. The full variable domain, completed using reference TRBV2 and TRBJ2-1, is EPEVTQTPSHQVTQMGQEVILRCVPISNHLYFYWYRQILGQKVEFLVSFYNNEISEKSEIFDDQFSVERPDGSNFTLKIRSTKLEDSAMYFCASSDLSGGKEQFFGPGTRLTVL.